The 14 T cell receptor beta chains below were found in one sample sequenced in a study of blood T cell repertoires in COVID-19. Some clones are missing from TCRdb's copy, which holds only in-frame ones; the method was immunoSEQ multiplex PCR. The table includes fewer than 110,000 clones, roughly 87% detected once. The source material was peripheral blood. The receptors were gathered from a human donor in a cohort sampled during active COVID-19.

The V and J genes are TRBV18 and TRBJ1-5, with 8 positions matching TRBD1. CDR3 size: 15 residues. Germline V gives CDR1 KGHSH, CDR2 LQKENI. The J segment lost 7 bases and the V segment lost 2 bases, leaving 7 bases of the junction unmatched. The CDR3 DNA reads as TGTGCCAGCTCACCAGACCGCTCAGGGGGCCAGCCCCAGCATTTT. Amino acids: CASSPDRSGGQPQHF. Variable domain in full (rest from reference TRBV18 and TRBJ1-5): NAGVMQNPRHLVRRRGQEARLRCSPMKGHSHVYWYRQLPEEGLKFMVYLQKENIIDESGMPKERFSAEFPKEGPSILRIQQVVRGDSAAYFCASSPDRSGGQPQHFGDGTRLSIL.

The chain is built from TRBV10-3 and TRBJ1-2; possible D gene TRBD1, 5 bases. From germline, CDR1 is ENHRY and CDR2 SYGVKD. The V gene lost 6 bases and the J gene lost 0 bases, with 14 bases spanning the gap. CDR3 length: 15 amino acids. CDR3 in DNA: TGTGCCATCAGAGAACAGGACCGGGCTAACTATGGCTACACCTTC. Translated: CAIREQDRANYGYTF.

The V call is TRBV27, the J call TRBJ2-5, with D tentatively TRBD1 (5 bases). From germline, CDR1 is MNHEY and CDR2 SMNVEV (reference sequence). Trimming took 6 bases from V and 6 from J, leaving 17 bases between them. CDR3 length equals 14 residues. DNA for the CDR3: TGTGCCAGCAGGCGTGTTGACAGTTGGCAGACCCAGTACTTC. Its protein product is CASRRVDSWQTQYF.

This chain connects TRBV5-6 to TRBJ2-1, with 10 bases lining up with TRBD2. Germline V lookup: CDR1 SGHDT, CDR2 YYEEEE. This CDR3 has 13 residues. With 7 bases clipped from V and 4 bases from J, the junction kept 2 bases outside the gene matches. CDR3: CASLLAGYNEQFF. CDR3 DNA sequence: TGTGCCAGCCTACTAGCGGGGTACAATGAGCAGTTCTTC.

The genes are TRBV7-9 and TRBJ1-1; perhaps TRBD1 as D (5 bases). The CDR3 consists of 13 residues. Trimming stripped 6 bases from V and 5 bases from J, with 13 bases between. Germline V CDR1 and CDR2: SEHNR, FQNEAQ (reference sequence). CDR3 residues: CASSKGTYTEAFF. CDR3 bases: TGTGCCAGCAGTAAGGGGACTTATACTGAAGCTTTCTTT.

The chain employs TRBV6-6 and TRBJ2-6; 7 positions agree with TRBD1. CDR1 and CDR2 (germline): MNHNY, SVGAGI (reference sequence). This CDR3 has 21 amino acids. Trimming took 6 bases from V and 0 from J; bases not matched to a gene: 20. CDR3 sequence reads: CASSPWRWTGWVFSGANVLTF. The CDR3 DNA follows: TGTGCCAGCAGCCCCTGGAGATGGACAGGTTGGGTGTTCTCTGGGGCCAACGTCCTGACTTTC.

This clone was counted between two and nine times. The chain couples TRBV7-9 to TRBJ2-7, with 9 bases identical to TRBD2. Germline-derived CDR1 and CDR2 are SEHNR and FQNEAQ (reference sequence). The CDR3 runs to 15 residues. The junction had 7 bases not matched to a gene; V was cut back by 6 bases and J by 1 base. The CDR3 loop reads CASSGGLAGSYEQYF. The CDR3 nucleotides read TGTGCCAGCAGTGGGGGCCTAGCGGGGTCCTACGAGCAGTACTTC.

V gene TRBV24-1 combines with J gene TRBJ2-2; TRBD1 matches at 11 bases. The CDR3 is 14 amino acids. J was trimmed by 6 bases and V by 10 bases; bases with no gene match: 6. The germline V gene has CDR1 KGHDR and CDR2 SFDVKD. The CDR3 bases are TGTGCCACTAGACCGGGACAGGGGGCCGGGGAGCTGTTTTTT. This translates into CATRPGQGAGELFF.

The sample holds one count of this clone. The chain recombines TRBV28 with TRBJ2-1, with 7 bases identical to TRBD1. This CDR3 is built from 14 residues. Looked up from germline, CDR1 is MDHEN and CDR2 is SYDVKM. The trim removed 8 bases at V and 10 bases at J, leaving 14 bases unmatched. The CDR3 nucleotides read TGTGCCAGCGGCGAACAGGGGTCCATTAACGAGCAGTTCTTC. Translation: CASGEQGSINEQFF.

CDR3 coding DNA: TGCGCCAGCGGGGGGGCCAACACCGGGGAGCTGTTTTTT. Protein sequence: CASGGANTGELFF. The rearrangement links TRBV4-1 to TRBJ2-2, with a tentative D call TRBD2 (7 bases). This CDR3 comprises 13 residues. Looked up from germline, CDR1 is MGHRA and CDR2 is YSYEKL. Trimming shortened V by 8 bases and J by 2 bases, and 9 bases separated the two germline ends.

V and J are TRBV2 and TRBJ2-5; TRBD2 agrees at 8 bases. CDR3 size: 13 residues. Germline values: CDR1 SNHLY, CDR2 FYNNEI. Trimming removed 1 base from V and 5 bases from J; junction bases left unmatched: 0. The CDR3 here is CASSEGGRETQYF. The CDR3 nucleotides read TGTGCCAGCAGTGAAGGCGGGAGGGAGACCCAGTACTTC.

The V and J genes are TRBV27 and TRBJ1-2, with 8 bases lining up with TRBD1. After removal of 8 bases from V and 6 bases from J, the junction contained 8 bases not matched to a gene. The V gene's germline CDR1 is MNHEY and CDR2 SMNVEV (reference sequence). The length of the CDR3 is 13 residues. CDR3 residues: CASGWTGSHGYTF. The CDR3 DNA reads as TGTGCCAGCGGATGGACAGGGAGCCATGGCTACACCTTC.

The CDR3 nucleotides read TGTGCCAGCAGTTTCGACAGATTAGCCAAAAACATTCAGTACTTC. Amino acids: CASSFDRLAKNIQYF. The gene calls are TRBV28 and TRBJ2-4, with D possibly being TRBD1 (5 bases). Trimming pared 3 bases from V and 0 bases from J, leaving 9 bases between. CDR3 length: 15 amino acids. Germline assignment: CDR1 MDHEN and CDR2 SYDVKM. Looking up the rest from reference TRBV28 and TRBJ2-4 gives the full variable domain: DVKVTQSSRYLVKRTGEKVFLECVQDMDHENMFWYRQDPGLGLRLIYFSYDVKMKEKGDIPEGYSVSREKKERFSLILESASTNQTSMYLCASSFDRLAKNIQYFGAGTRLSVL.

J is TRBJ2-1 and V is TRBV19, with TRBD1 matching over 7 bases. Germline-derived CDR1 and CDR2 are LNHDA and SQIVND (reference sequence). The CDR3 has 15 residues. The V segment lost 6 bases and the J segment 5 bases; nucleotides outside the gene matches: 10. The DNA for the CDR3 is TGTGCCAGTAGCCCGGGGACAGCCCGAAACAATGAGCAGTTCTTC. Amino acids: CASSPGTARNNEQFF.